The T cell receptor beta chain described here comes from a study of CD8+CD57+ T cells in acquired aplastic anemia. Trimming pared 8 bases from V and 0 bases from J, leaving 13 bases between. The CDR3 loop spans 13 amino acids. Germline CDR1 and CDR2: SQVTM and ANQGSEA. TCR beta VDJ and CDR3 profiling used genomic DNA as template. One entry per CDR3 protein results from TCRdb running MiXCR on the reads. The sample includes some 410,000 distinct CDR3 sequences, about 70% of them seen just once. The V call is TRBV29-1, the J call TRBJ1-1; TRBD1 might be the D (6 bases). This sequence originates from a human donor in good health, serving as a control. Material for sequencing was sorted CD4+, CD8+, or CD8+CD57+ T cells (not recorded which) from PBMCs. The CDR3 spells CSSSEGVNTEAFF. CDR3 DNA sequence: TGCAGCTCGTCGGAGGGGGTGAACACTGAAGCTTTCTTT.